The rows below give T cell receptor beta chains drawn from one sample of a study of memory CD4+ T cells and cytomegalovirus serostatus. The assay was immunoSEQ multiplex PCR, and TCRdb's table has in-frame clones only and misses some. The repertoire includes some 67,000 clones, approximately 80% of them detected once, and around 5% sits in the top ten. The sample was memory CD4+ T cells from blood. These receptors all stem from an adult in good health and CMV-seropositive. Both conserved end residues are part of each CDR3. The order of the fields is clone size, V gene, CDR3 length, D gene, J gene, CDR3 DNA, CDR3 protein. D genes are given only for firm matches. Not all rows give a size; the values are once, few, many and, for expanded clones, a class.

.	TRBV7-3	15	TRBD2	TRBJ2-2	TGTGCCAGCAGCCCCCAGCGGGAGGCCACCGGGGAGCTGTTTTTT	CASSPQREATGELFF
once	TRBV28	13	TRBD1	TRBJ1-1	TGTGCCAGCACAAGACAGGGGACCTCTGAAGCTTTCTTT	CASTRQGTSEAFF
.	TRBV9	16	TRBD2	TRBJ2-1	TGTGCCAGCAGCGTAGATAGCGGGAGGGCCGTAAATGAGCAGTTCTTC	CASSVDSGRAVNEQFF
.	TRBV25-1	14	.	TRBJ1-1	TGTGCCAGCAGTCGACCAGGGATGAACACTGAAGCTTTCTTT	CASSRPGMNTEAFF
.	TRBV6-5	14	TRBD1	TRBJ2-2	TGTGCCAGCAGCGAACCAGGGGGTACCGGGGAGCTGTTTTTT	CASSEPGGTGELFF
.	TRBV10-3	16	.	TRBJ2-2	TGTGCCATCAGGACGGATCTTCCCCAGAACACCGGGGAGCTGTTTTTT	CAIRTDLPQNTGELFF
.	TRBV6-5	15	TRBD2	TRBJ2-5	TGTGCCAGCAGTTACCAGCGGGGGCGCCAAGAGACCCAGTACTTC	CASSYQRGRQETQYF
.	TRBV5-1	16	TRBD1	TRBJ1-4	TGCGCCAGCAGCTTGGGTGACAGGGGATTTAATGAAAAACTGTTTTTT	CASSLGDRGFNEKLFF
.	TRBV5-4	15	.	TRBJ2-7	TGTGCCAGCAGCTCCCAGGGGGGGGTGGGCCACGAGCAGTACTTC	CASSSQGGVGHEQYF
.	TRBV6-1	15	.	TRBJ1-3	TGTGCCAGCATTAAAACCGACAGCCCTGGAAACACCATATATTTT	CASIKTDSPGNTIYF
few	TRBV7-9	13	.	TRBJ2-4	TGTGCCAGCAGCTTAGGCAGGGTAAACATTCAGTACTTC	CASSLGRVNIQYF
.	TRBV10-3	16	.	TRBJ1-4	TGTGCCATCAGTCAAGGCCCGGGATTCTCAGATGAAAAACTGTTTTTT	CAISQGPGFSDEKLFF
.	TRBV30	16	TRBD2	TRBJ2-1	TGTGCCTGGAGTGGGAAAGGACTAGCGGGAGAAGGTGAGCAGTTCTTC	CAWSGKGLAGEGEQFF
.	TRBV2	17	.	TRBJ2-2	TGTGCCAGCAGTGAATGGGGTAGCAGGGCGAACACCGGGGAGCTGTTTTTT	CASSEWGSRANTGELFF
.	TRBV20-1	11	.	TRBJ2-7	TGCAGTGCTCTAGATTCCTACGAGCAGTACTTC	CSALDSYEQYF
.	TRBV4-1	13	.	TRBJ2-3	TGCGCCAGCAGCCGGGGGGGCGCAGATACGCAGTATTTT	CASSRGGADTQYF
.	TRBV2	15	.	TRBJ1-4	TGTGCCAGCAGTGATCCCTCGGGGTTTAATGAAAAACTGTTTTTT	CASSDPSGFNEKLFF
.	TRBV18	14	.	TRBJ2-3	TGTGCCAGCTCACCCCAGGGAGGCGCAGATACGCAGTATTTT	CASSPQGGADTQYF
once	TRBV10-2	17	TRBD2	TRBJ2-7	TGCGCCAGCAGTGAGAGCGTCAGTCGTAGCGGGAGCGGTGAGCAGTACTTC	CASSESVSRSGSGEQYF
.	TRBV9	17	TRBD2	TRBJ2-3	TGTGCCAGCAGCGTTGGTAGCGGGAGGCCTAGCACAGATACGCAGTATTTT	CASSVGSGRPSTDTQYF
.	TRBV6-1	15	.	TRBJ2-2	TGTGCCAGCAGTGGGAGGTTCGCGAACACCGGGGAGCTGTTTTTT	CASSGRFANTGELFF
.	TRBV7-2	15	TRBD2	TRBJ2-1	TGTGCCAGCAGCTTGGGACTAGCGTCGGGGAATGAGCAGTTCTTC	CASSLGLASGNEQFF
.	TRBV2	14	TRBD1	TRBJ1-1	TGTGCCAGCAGTGATGGGACAGGTCGTGCTGAAGCTTTCTTT	CASSDGTGRAEAFF
.	TRBV28	18	.	TRBJ2-5	TGTGCCAGCAGTTTTGGTCGTGGGGGCTGGGCGGCACAAGAGACCCAGTACTTC	CASSFGRGGWAAQETQYF
.	TRBV7-9	16	TRBD1	TRBJ1-6	TGTGCCAGCAGCGCAGCTGGGGAGGGGGCTAAATCACCCCTCCACTTT	CASSAAGEGAKSPLHF
.	TRBV6-1	14	.	TRBJ2-5	TGTGCCAGCAGTGGGCTTCCGAGGGGAGAGACCCAGTACTTC	CASSGLPRGETQYF
.	TRBV11-2	15	.	TRBJ2-7	TGTGCCAGCAGAAGCCGGACCTCTTTGGTCTACGAGCAGTACTTC	CASRSRTSLVYEQYF
once	TRBV2	14	TRBD2	TRBJ2-1	TGTGCCAGCAGTGAGGAGCGGGAATACAATGAGCAGTTCTTC	CASSEEREYNEQFF
.	TRBV7-3	14	.	TRBJ2-5	TGTGCCAGCAGCTTAACAGGCCACGGCGAGACCCAGTACTTC	CASSLTGHGETQYF
.	TRBV6-5	12	.	TRBJ1-5	TGTGCCAGCGGACCCTACAATCAGCCCCAGCATTTT	CASGPYNQPQHF
.	TRBV7-2	13	.	TRBJ2-5	TGTGCCAGCAGCTCCCGTACCCAAGAGACCCAGTACTTC	CASSSRTQETQYF
.	TRBV5-6	17	.	TRBJ1-2	TGTGCCAGCAGGGGGGTGTCGGAGGTCTCAGCTAACTATGGCTACACCTTC	CASRGVSEVSANYGYTF
.	TRBV2	15	.	TRBJ1-4	TGTGCCAGCAGTTCTAGACAGGCTCTTAATGAAAAACTGTTTTTT	CASSSRQALNEKLFF
once	TRBV11-2	14	TRBD2	TRBJ2-1	TGTGCCAGCAGCTTACATCGGGGGGACAATGAGCAGTTCTTC	CASSLHRGDNEQFF
few	TRBV2	12	.	TRBJ2-7	TGTGCCAGCAGGCCCGTATTCTACGAGCAGTACTTC	CASRPVFYEQYF
.	TRBV2	14	.	TRBJ2-1	TGTGCCAGCAGTGGGACAGTACGGGGCAATGAGCAGTTCTTC	CASSGTVRGNEQFF
.	TRBV28	14	.	TRBJ1-3	TGTGCCAGCAACGCCGGGACCACAGGAAACACCATATATTTT	CASNAGTTGNTIYF
once	TRBV5-5	15	.	TRBJ1-6	TGTGCCAGCAGCTTCTTGGGTACAGATAATTCACCCCTCCACTTT	CASSFLGTDNSPLHF
.	TRBV18	13	.	TRBJ1-1	TGTGCCAGCTCAAAACAGGGTGGGACTGAAGCTTTCTTT	CASSKQGGTEAFF
.	TRBV6-6	14	TRBD1	TRBJ2-7	TGTGCCAGCAGTAACGGACAGGGGGCGCGGGAGCAGTACTTC	CASSNGQGAREQYF
.	TRBV11-2	16	.	TRBJ2-7	TGTGCCAGCAGCTCGTGGCCCAGGGGAAAATCCTACGAGCAGTACTTC	CASSSWPRGKSYEQYF
.	TRBV7-2	17	TRBD1	TRBJ1-2	TGTGCCAGCAGCTCAACGCGCACTACAGGGGTTACCTATGGCTACACCTTC	CASSSTRTTGVTYGYTF
.	TRBV4-1	17	.	TRBJ1-2	TGCGCCAGCAGTCACGATCGGACAGCCCTAAATTTCTATGGCTACACCTTC	CASSHDRTALNFYGYTF
.	TRBV2	15	.	TRBJ2-2	TGTGCCAGCAGTGAAGAGGCGGGGAACACCGGGGAGCTGTTTTTT	CASSEEAGNTGELFF
.	TRBV7-9	12	.	TRBJ1-2	TGTGCCAGCAGCTCTCAGGCGTCCGGCTACACCTTC	CASSSQASGYTF
.	TRBV4-3	13	.	TRBJ1-4	TGCGCCAGCAGCCAACTGGGTTCGGAAAAACTGTTTTTT	CASSQLGSEKLFF
.	TRBV27	13	.	TRBJ1-3	TGTGCCAGCAGTTTCTCTTCTGGAAACACCATATATTTT	CASSFSSGNTIYF
.	TRBV7-8	15	.	TRBJ2-6	TGTGCCAGCAGCCTTAGACCGTCTGGGGCCAACGTCCTGACTTTC	CASSLRPSGANVLTF
.	TRBV5-1	18	.	TRBJ2-3	TGCGCCAGCAGCCCCCATCTAGCTCGGACTGAGAGCACAGATACGCAGTATTTT	CASSPHLARTESTDTQYF
.	TRBV5-1	16	.	TRBJ2-3	TGCGCCAGCAGCTTGGGACTTTTATCTAGCACAGATACGCAGTATTTT	CASSLGLLSSTDTQYF
.	TRBV4-2	16	.	TRBJ2-1	TGTGCCAGCAGCCAAGATAGAGCGGAGACCTACAATGAGCAGTTCTTC	CASSQDRAETYNEQFF
.	TRBV7-8	15	.	TRBJ1-1	TGTGCCAGCAGCTTAGTCCCGGCCTCGAACACTGAAGCTTTCTTT	CASSLVPASNTEAFF
.	TRBV6-5	15	.	TRBJ1-3	TGTGCCAGCAGTTACTCGTTTCCTGAAAGAAACACCATATATTTT	CASSYSFPERNTIYF
.	TRBV7-6	14	.	TRBJ2-7	TGTGCCAGCAGCTTAGCGGGGCCTAACAACGAGCAGTACTTC	CASSLAGPNNEQYF
.	TRBV11-2	19	TRBD2	TRBJ2-2	TGTGCCAGCAGCTTAGTGTACCAACTAGCGGTCGCGAACACCGGGGAGCTGTTTTTT	CASSLVYQLAVANTGELFF
.	TRBV9	15	.	TRBJ1-1	TGTGCCAGCAGCGTAGGAGGGGCCGGAAACACTGAAGCTTTCTTT	CASSVGGAGNTEAFF